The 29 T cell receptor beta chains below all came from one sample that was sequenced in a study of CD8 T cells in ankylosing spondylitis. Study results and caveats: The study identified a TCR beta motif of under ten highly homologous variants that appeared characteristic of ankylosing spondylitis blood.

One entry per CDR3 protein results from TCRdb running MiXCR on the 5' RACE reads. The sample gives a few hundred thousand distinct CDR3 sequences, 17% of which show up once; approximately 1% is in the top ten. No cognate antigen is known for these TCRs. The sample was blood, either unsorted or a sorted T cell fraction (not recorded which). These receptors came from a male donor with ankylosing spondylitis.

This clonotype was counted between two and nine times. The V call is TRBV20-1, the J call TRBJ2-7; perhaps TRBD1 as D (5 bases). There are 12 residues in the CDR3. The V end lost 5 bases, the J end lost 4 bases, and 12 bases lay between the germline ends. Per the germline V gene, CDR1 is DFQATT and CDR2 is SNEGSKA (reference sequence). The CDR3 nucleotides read TGCAGTGCTGTCGGAAAGGGGTACGAGCAGTACTTC. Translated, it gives CSAVGKGYEQYF.

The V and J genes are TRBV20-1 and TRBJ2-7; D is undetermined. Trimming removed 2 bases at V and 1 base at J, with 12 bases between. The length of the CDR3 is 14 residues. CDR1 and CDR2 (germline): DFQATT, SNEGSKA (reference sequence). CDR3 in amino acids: CSARKAAGSYEQYF. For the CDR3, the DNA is TGCAGTGCTAGAAAGGCGGCAGGTTCCTACGAGCAGTACTTC.

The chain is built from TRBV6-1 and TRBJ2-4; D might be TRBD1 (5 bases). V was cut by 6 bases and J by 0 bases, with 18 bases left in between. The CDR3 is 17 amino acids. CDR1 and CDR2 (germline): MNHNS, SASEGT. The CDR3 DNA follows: TGTGCCAGCAGCCCGACAGAAAATACTCTAGCCAAAAACATTCAGTACTTC. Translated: CASSPTENTLAKNIQYF.

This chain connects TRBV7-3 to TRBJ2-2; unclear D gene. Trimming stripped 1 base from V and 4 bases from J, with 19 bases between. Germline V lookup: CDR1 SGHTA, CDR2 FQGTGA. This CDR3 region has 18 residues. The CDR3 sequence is CASSLIGLRSLGTGELFF. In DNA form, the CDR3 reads TGTGCCAGCAGCTTAATAGGATTGAGGAGCCTTGGCACCGGGGAGCTGTTTTTT.

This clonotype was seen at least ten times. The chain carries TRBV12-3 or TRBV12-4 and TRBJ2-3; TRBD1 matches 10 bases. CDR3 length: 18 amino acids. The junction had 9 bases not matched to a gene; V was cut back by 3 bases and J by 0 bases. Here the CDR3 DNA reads TGTGCCAGCAGTTTGGGGACAGGGGCCCTCTATAGCACAGATACGCAGTATTTT. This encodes CASSLGTGALYSTDTQYF.

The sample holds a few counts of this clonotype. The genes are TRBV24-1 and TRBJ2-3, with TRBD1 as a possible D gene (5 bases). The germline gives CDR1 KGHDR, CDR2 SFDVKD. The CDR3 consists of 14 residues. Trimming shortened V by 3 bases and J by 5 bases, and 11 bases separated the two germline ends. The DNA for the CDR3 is TGTGCCACCAGTGATGCTAATCAGGGAGATACGCAGTATTTT. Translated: CATSDANQGDTQYF.

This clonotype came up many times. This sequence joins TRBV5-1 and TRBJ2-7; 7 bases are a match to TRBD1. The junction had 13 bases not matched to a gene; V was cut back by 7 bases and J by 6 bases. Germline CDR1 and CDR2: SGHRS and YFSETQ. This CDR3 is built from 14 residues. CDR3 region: CASGLEGAPSEQYF. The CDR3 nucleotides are TGCGCCAGCGGTCTTGAGGGGGCGCCCTCCGAGCAGTACTTC. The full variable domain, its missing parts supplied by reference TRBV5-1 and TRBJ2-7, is KAGVTQTPRYLIKTRGQQVTLSCSPISGHRSVSWYQQTPGQGLQFLFEYFSETQRNKGNFPGRFSGRQFSNSRSEMNVSTLELGDSALYLCASGLEGAPSEQYFGPGTRLTVT.

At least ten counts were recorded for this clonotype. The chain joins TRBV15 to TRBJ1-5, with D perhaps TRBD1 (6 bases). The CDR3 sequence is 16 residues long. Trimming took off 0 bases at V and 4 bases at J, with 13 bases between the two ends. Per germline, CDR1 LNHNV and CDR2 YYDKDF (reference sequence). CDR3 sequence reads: CATSRDLGTPNQPQHF. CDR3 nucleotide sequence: TGTGCCACCAGCAGAGATCTGGGGACACCGAATCAGCCCCAGCATTTT.

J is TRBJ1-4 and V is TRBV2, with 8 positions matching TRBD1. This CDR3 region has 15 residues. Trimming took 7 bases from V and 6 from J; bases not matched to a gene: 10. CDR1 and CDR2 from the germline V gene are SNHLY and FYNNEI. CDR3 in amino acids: CASKGQGLIDEKLFF. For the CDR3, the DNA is TGTGCCAGCAAAGGACAGGGCCTCATCGATGAAAAACTGTTTTTT.

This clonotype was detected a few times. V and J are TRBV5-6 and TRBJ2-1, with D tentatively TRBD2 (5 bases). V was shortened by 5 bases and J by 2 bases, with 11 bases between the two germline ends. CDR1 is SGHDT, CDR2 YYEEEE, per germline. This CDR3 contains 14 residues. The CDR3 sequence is CASSRSGAYNEQFF. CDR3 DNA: TGTGCCAGCAGTCGATCCGGGGCCTACAATGAGCAGTTCTTC.

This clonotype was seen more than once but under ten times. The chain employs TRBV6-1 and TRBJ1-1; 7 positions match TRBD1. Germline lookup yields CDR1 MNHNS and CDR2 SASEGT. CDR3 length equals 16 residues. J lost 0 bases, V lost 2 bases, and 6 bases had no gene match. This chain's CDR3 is CASSEMGQRLNTEAFF. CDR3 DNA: TGTGCCAGCAGTGAAATGGGACAGCGCCTGAACACTGAAGCTTTCTTT.

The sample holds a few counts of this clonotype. As DNA, the CDR3 is TGCAGTGCTAGTCAGAACCAAGAGACCCAGTACTTC. Amino acid sequence: CSASQNQETQYF. The rearrangement joins TRBV20-1 to TRBJ2-5; no clear D gene. Germline V gene sequence: CDR1 DFQATT, CDR2 SNEGSKA (reference sequence). Trimming removed 3 bases at V and 0 bases at J, with 5 bases between. CDR3 size: 12 residues.

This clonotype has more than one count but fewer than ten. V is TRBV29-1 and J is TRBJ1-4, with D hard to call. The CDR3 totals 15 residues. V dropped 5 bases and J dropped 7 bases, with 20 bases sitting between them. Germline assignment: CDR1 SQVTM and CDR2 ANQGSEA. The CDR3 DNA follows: TGCAGCGTTAACTGGAATACCGATTGGGGTGAAAAACTGTTTTTT. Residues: CSVNWNTDWGEKLFF.

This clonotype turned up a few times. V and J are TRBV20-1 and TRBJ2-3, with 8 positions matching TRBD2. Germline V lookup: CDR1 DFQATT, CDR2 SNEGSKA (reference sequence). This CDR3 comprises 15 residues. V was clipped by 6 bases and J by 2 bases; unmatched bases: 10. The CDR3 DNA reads TGCAGTGCAAAGGCCGCGGGAGGCTTCACAGATACGCAGTATTTT. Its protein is CSAKAAGGFTDTQYF.

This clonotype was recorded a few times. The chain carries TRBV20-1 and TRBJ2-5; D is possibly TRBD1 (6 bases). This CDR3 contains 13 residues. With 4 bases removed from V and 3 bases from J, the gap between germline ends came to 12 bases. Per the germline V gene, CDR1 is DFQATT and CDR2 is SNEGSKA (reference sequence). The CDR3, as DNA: TGCAGTGCTACCACAGGGAAGGAAGAGACCCAGTACTTC. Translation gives CSATTGKEETQYF.

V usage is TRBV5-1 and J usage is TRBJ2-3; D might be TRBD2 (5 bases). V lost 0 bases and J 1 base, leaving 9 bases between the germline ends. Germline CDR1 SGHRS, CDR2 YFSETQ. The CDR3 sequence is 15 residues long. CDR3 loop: CASSLDGLRTDTQYF. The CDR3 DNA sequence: TGCGCCAGCAGCTTGGATGGACTCCGCACAGATACGCAGTATTTT.

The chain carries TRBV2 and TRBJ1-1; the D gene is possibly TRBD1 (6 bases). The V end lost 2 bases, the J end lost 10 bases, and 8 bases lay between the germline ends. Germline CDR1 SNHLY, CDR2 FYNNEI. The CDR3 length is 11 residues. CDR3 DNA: TGTGCCAGCAGTGAAACAGGGAGAGCTTTCTTT. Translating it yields CASSETGRAFF.

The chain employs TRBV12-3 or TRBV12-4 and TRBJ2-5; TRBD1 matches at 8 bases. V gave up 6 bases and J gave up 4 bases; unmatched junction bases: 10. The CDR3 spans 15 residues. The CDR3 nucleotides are TGTGCCAGCAGCCTACAGGGGGTAGGACGAGAGACCCAGTACTTC. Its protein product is CASSLQGVGRETQYF.

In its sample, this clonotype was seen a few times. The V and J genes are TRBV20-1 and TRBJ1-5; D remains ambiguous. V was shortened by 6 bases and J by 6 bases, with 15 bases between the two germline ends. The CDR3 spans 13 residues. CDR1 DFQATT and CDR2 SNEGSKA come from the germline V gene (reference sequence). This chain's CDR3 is CSAIPPDGQPQHF. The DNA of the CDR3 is TGCAGTGCCATCCCTCCAGACGGTCAGCCCCAGCATTTT.

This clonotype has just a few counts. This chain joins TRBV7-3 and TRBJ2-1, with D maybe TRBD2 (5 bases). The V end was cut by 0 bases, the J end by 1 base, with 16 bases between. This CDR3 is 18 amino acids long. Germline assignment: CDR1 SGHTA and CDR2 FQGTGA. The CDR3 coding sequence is TGTGCCAGCAGCTTAACGTCGAATCGGTGGGAGTCCTACAATGAGCAGTTCTTC. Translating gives CASSLTSNRWESYNEQFF.

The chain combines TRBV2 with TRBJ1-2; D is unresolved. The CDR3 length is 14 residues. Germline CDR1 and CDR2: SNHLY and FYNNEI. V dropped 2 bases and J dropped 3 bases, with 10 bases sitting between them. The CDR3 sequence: CASSESEGDYGYTF. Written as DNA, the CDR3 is TGTGCCAGCAGTGAAAGTGAGGGTGACTATGGCTACACCTTC.

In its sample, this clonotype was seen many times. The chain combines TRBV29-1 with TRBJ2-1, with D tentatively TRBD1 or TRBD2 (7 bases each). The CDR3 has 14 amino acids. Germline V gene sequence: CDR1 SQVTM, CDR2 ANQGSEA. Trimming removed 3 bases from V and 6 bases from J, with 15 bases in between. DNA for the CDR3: TGCAGCGTTGAGACTGGCAGGGGGGGCAATGAGCAGTTCTTC. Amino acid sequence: CSVETGRGGNEQFF.

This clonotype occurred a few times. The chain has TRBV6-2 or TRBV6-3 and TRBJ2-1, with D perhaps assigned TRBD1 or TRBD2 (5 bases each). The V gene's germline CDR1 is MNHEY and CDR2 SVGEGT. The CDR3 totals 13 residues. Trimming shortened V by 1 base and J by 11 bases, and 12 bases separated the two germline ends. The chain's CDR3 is CASSYWDRPQQFF. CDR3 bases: TGTGCCAGCAGTTACTGGGACCGCCCCCAGCAGTTCTTC.

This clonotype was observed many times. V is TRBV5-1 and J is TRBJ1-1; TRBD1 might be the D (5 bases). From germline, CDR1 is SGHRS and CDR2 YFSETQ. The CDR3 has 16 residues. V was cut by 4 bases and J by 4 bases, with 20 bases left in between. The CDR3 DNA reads TGCGCCAGCAGCCTGGCTGCCCTAGGGGTCGGCACTGAAGCTTTCTTT. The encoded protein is CASSLAALGVGTEAFF.

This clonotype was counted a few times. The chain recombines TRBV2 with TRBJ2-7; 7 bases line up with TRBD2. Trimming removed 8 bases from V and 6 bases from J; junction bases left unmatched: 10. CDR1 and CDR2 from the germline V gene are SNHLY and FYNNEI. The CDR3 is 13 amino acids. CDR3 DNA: TGTGCCAGCGGAACCTGGGGGGAGGGCGAGCAGTACTTC. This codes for CASGTWGEGEQYF.

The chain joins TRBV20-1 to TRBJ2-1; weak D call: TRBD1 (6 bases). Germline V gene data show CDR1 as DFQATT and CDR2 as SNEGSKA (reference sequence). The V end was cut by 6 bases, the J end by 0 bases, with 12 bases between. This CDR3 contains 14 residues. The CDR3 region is CSAKGVSSYNEQFF. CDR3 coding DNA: TGCAGTGCCAAGGGGGTTAGCTCCTACAATGAGCAGTTCTTC.

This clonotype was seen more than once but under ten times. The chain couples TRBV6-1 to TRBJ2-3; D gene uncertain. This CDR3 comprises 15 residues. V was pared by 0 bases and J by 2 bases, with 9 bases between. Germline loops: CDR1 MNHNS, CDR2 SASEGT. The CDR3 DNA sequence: TGTGCCAGCAGTGAAGCGCTAGGGTTCACAGATACGCAGTATTTT. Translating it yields CASSEALGFTDTQYF.

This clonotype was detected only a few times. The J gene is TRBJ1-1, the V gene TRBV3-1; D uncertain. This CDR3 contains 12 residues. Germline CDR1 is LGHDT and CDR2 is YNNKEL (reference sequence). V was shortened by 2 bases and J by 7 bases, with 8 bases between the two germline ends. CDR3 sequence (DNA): TGTGCCAGCAGCCAAAGTGTATATGAAGCTTTCTTT. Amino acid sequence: CASSQSVYEAFF.

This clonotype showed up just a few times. CDR3 in DNA: TGTGCCAGCAGCCCGGCGGGGACGAGCCTTTATGGCTACACCTTC. It is translated as CASSPAGTSLYGYTF. The gene calls are TRBV11-2 and TRBJ1-2, with TRBD1 as a possible D gene (5 bases). V lost 5 bases and J lost 5, with 18 bases in between. Germline CDR1 reads SGHAT; CDR2 reads FQNNGV. This CDR3 has 15 residues.